This TCR beta chain was profiled in a study of shared clonotypes between healthy human individuals. Regarding the study as a whole: Rarefaction revealed incomplete sorted-subset sequencing despite large depth. Generation probabilities were higher for clonotypes shared across all four sorted-subset donors than for unshared ones. When naive CD4 clonotypes were compared across a handful of donors, approximately 5% were shared.

Profiled with immunoSEQ multiplex PCR; TCRdb holds only in-frame clones, not every one. The top ten clones hold over 1.3% of a sample with under 1,100,000 clones, roughly 75% of them seen once. Germline assignment: CDR1 SGHTA and CDR2 FQGNSA. The CDR3 is 14 residues long. The trim removed 7 bases at V and 5 bases at J, leaving 9 bases unmatched. Comment on this clone: The antigen is not known.

This receptor was obtained from a man in his late teens or twenties in good health. This sequence joins TRBV7-2 and TRBJ2-7; 9 nucleotides line up with TRBD1. Material: memory CD4+ T cells sorted from blood. Documented subset: CD45RA-negative fraction. CDR3 in amino acids: CASTEGTGRDEQYF. In nucleotides, the CDR3 is TGTGCCAGCACCGAAGGGACAGGGAGGGACGAGCAGTACTTC.